A single sample is the source of the 3 T cell receptor beta chains below, sequenced in a study of identical twins (dated by TCRdb to 2016 to 2017). The receptor library was made with 5' RACE. The instrument given in TCRdb is Illumina HiSeq 2000. In TCRdb, the public reads were trimmed at Q25 with fastp and aligned with MiXCR, with productive beta chains retained. Entries are consolidated by CDR3 protein sequence, retaining the most common genes and DNA. Within this sample are about 250,000 distinct CDR3 sequences, with 7.5% of them counted one time only. The top ten clonotypes cover about 5.6% of the sample. These sequences were also reported in another study, on yellow fever vaccine responses in identical twins.

Material: CD8+ T cells sorted from blood. Every receptor here comes from a young woman in good health.

This clonotype came up a few times. The V call is TRBV4-1, the J call TRBJ1-6; weak D call: TRBD1 (6 bases). The germline gives CDR1 MGHRA, CDR2 YSYEKL. This CDR3 is built from 16 residues. The V end was cut by 5 bases, the J end by 7 bases, with 18 bases between. The CDR3 loop reads CASSEKGVTRNSPLHF. The CDR3 DNA sequence: TGCGCCAGCAGCGAAAAGGGGGTGACCAGAAATTCACCCCTCCACTTT.

This clonotype was detected a few times. The chain carries TRBV12-3 or TRBV12-4 and TRBJ2-5; 7 positions match TRBD1. The trim removed 6 bases at V and 4 bases at J, leaving 14 bases unmatched. This CDR3 is built from 16 residues. The CDR3 loop reads CASSPGYITGAETQYF. CDR3 nucleotides: TGTGCCAGCAGCCCTGGGTACATAACAGGGGCAGAGACCCAGTACTTC.

This clonotype has a handful of counts. The genes are TRBV7-6 and TRBJ2-5; D perhaps matches TRBD2 (7 bases). Trimming cost V 1 base and J 1 base, with 13 bases left between them. CDR1 and CDR2 (germline): SGHVS, FNYEAQ. The CDR3 totals 16 residues. The CDR3 DNA reads TGTGCCAGCAGCTTAGTGGGGGGGCGTCCCCAAGAGACCCAGTACTTC. Amino acid sequence: CASSLVGGRPQETQYF.